Below, one TCR beta chain is given with its context. This sample stems from a study of beta chain features in type 1 diabetes. Germline V lookup: CDR1 LGHNA, CDR2 YNFKEQ. The CDR3 totals 16 residues. J gave up 1 base and V 2 bases, and 4 bases lay outside the gene matches. Sequencing targeted expressed TCRB transcripts, as all isolated RNA had been reverse transcribed. Here immunoSEQ multiplex PCR was the method, and the copy in TCRdb shows in-frame clones only, minus some. The sample has approximately 60,000 clones; around three fifths are singletons. Sequencing input: Tregs from blood. This receptor was taken from a woman between 18 and 30 years old in good health. The chain employs TRBV4-2 and TRBJ2-1, with 8 bases lining up with TRBD2. The CDR3 DNA sequence: TGTGCCAGCAGCCAAAACGGGAGGGGGTCCTACAATGAGCAGTTCTTC. Its protein product is CASSQNGRGSYNEQFF.